Below, one T cell receptor (beta chain) is given with its context. Antigen unknown. This sample stems from a study of cytomegalovirus exposure and HLA in healthy donors. General study results and limits: The classifier, whose performance was assessed in both the original and validation cohorts, reportedly diagnosed cytomegalovirus status with high specificity and sensitivity. Cytomegalovirus-associated TCR beta chains were listed, numbering 150 to 200.

The CDR3 covers 16 residues. Per the germline V gene, CDR1 is LNHDA and CDR2 is SQIVND (reference sequence). V lost 9 bases, J lost 0 bases, and 20 bases lay in between. The PCR ran on 60 Vbeta and 13 Jbeta primers. Assay: immunoSEQ multiplex PCR; the TCRdb copy retains only in-frame clones and omits some. The sample holds under 150,000 clones; approximately 80% are singletons and the top ten take around 5.9%. The chain combines TRBV19 with TRBJ1-1; D may be TRBD1 (5 bases). Material for sequencing was PBMCs. The receptor comes from a woman between 35 and 50 years old in good health and CMV-seropositive. In DNA, the CDR3 is TGTGCCAGCACCAAGGGTGGGGCAGGCCTGAACACTGAAGCTTTCTTT. It specifies CASTKGGAGLNTEAFF.